A single sample gave rise to the 32 T cell receptor beta chains below, sequenced in a study of T cell responses to AZD1222 COVID-19 vaccine. The data were produced by immunoSEQ multiplex PCR, yet TCRdb's version contains in-frame clones alone and is incomplete. The sample has more than 95,000 clones, roughly 93% seen once; the top ten hold more than 2.5%. Sequencing was performed on peripheral blood, taken on day 0 of AZD1222 vaccination. These TCRs come from an adult in good health.

This sequence joins TRBV20-1 and TRBJ1-2; D ambiguous. CDR1 is DFQATT, CDR2 SNEGSKA, per germline (reference sequence). The CDR3 has 11 amino acids. V was cut by 5 bases and J by 7 bases, with 11 bases left in between. CDR3 sequence (DNA): TGCAGTGCTTTAACTATGGCTGGCTACACCTTC. Amino acids: CSALTMAGYTF.

This chain uses TRBV7-3 with TRBJ1-2; 8 bases agree with TRBD1. This CDR3 region has 13 residues. V trimming: 4 bases; J trimming: 7 bases; junction bases outside the gene matches: 5. Germline assignment: CDR1 SGHTA and CDR2 FQGTGA. DNA of the CDR3: TGTGCCAGCAGCTCCCAGGGGGCGGTTGGCTACACCTTC. Its protein is CASSSQGAVGYTF.

The chain has TRBV20-1 and TRBJ1-2, with D maybe TRBD1 (6 bases). With 3 bases removed from V and 4 bases from J, the gap between germline ends came to 18 bases. Germline loops: CDR1 DFQATT, CDR2 SNEGSKA (reference sequence). This CDR3 contains 15 residues. CDR3 sequence (DNA): TGCAGTGCTAGTGGGGGTCTTGGACAGTCCTATGGCTACACCTTC. Translating it yields CSASGGLGQSYGYTF.

This chain joins TRBV4-1 and TRBJ2-4; TRBD2 matches 14 bases. Germline V lookup: CDR1 MGHRA, CDR2 YSYEKL. The CDR3 length is 18 residues. The V segment lost 4 bases and the J segment 3 bases; nucleotides outside the gene matches: 8. CDR3 DNA: TGCGCCAGCAGCCCCGGAGGACTAGCGGGAGGAGGCAAAAACATTCAGTACTTC. It specifies CASSPGGLAGGGKNIQYF.

In this sample, this clone turned up once. Germline is not matched at one junction end, which may reflect a read error. This sequence joins TRBV6-1 and TRBJ1-5, with 8 bases lining up with TRBD1. Germline V CDR1 and CDR2: MNHNS, SASEGT. This CDR3 has 12 residues. CDR3 residues: CASGDRGQPQHF. CDR3 coding DNA: TGTGCCAGCGGTGACAGGGGTCAGCCCCAGCATTTT.

This chain uses TRBV5-5 with TRBJ1-5, with unresolved D. The germline V gene has CDR1 SGHKS and CDR2 YYEKEE (reference sequence). The CDR3 runs to 15 residues. V was clipped by 0 bases and J by 5 bases, with 12 bases between them. The CDR3 loop reads CASSLGSDFYQPQHF. CDR3 DNA: TGTGCCAGCAGCTTGGGGTCTGATTTCTATCAGCCCCAGCATTTT.

The V call is TRBV5-1, the J call TRBJ2-7, with 10 bases matching TRBD2. Losses at the gene ends were 2 bases for V and 6 bases for J; bases not matched to a gene: 2. Germline loops: CDR1 SGHRS, CDR2 YFSETQ. The CDR3 covers 13 residues. The CDR3 nucleotides are TGCGCCAGCAGCTTAGCTAGCGGGAGCGAGCAGTACTTC. It yields the protein CASSLASGSEQYF. The full variable domain, with the rest looked up from reference TRBV5-1 and TRBJ2-7, is KAGVTQTPRYLIKTRGQQVTLSCSPISGHRSVSWYQQTPGQGLQFLFEYFSETQRNKGNFPGRFSGRQFSNSRSEMNVSTLELGDSALYLCASSLASGSEQYFGPGTRLTVT.

V and J are TRBV19 and TRBJ1-1; D call uncertain. The V end lost 1 base, the J end lost 4 bases, and 13 bases lay between the germline ends. The CDR3 consists of 15 residues. CDR1 is LNHDA, CDR2 SQIVND, per germline (reference sequence). CDR3 DNA: TGTGCCAGTAGTATAGCTCGGGTGTGGGGCACTGAAGCTTTCTTT. This encodes CASSIARVWGTEAFF. Drawing the rest from reference TRBV19 and TRBJ1-1, the complete variable domain is DGGITQSPKYLFRKEGQNVTLSCEQNLNHDAMYWYRQDPGQGLRLIYYSQIVNDFQKGDIAEGYSVSREKKESFPLTVTSAQKNPTAFYLCASSIARVWGTEAFFGQGTRLTVV.

This clone was detected once. The chain combines TRBV30 with TRBJ2-7; 7 bases are shared with TRBD2. The CDR3 length is 13 residues. The V and J ends lost 8 bases and 2 bases, in that order; junction bases with no gene match: 9. Germline CDR1 is GTSNPN and CDR2 is SVGIG (reference sequence). CDR3 sequence reads: CAGYVGGPYEQYF. CDR3 bases: TGTGCCGGCTACGTGGGAGGGCCCTACGAGCAGTACTTC.

The rearrangement links TRBV10-2 to TRBJ2-7; D is possibly TRBD1 (8 bases). Germline values: CDR1 WSHSY, CDR2 SAAADI. The CDR3 contains 13 residues. Trimming cost V 7 bases and J 5 bases, with 15 bases left between them. CDR3 sequence: CASNHRGGDEQYF. CDR3 DNA sequence: TGCGCCAGCAACCACAGGGGGGGAGACGAGCAGTACTTC.

The chain is built from TRBV30 and TRBJ2-1; D is unclear. Trimming shortened V by 0 bases and J by 9 bases, and 15 bases separated the two germline ends. The V gene's germline CDR1 is GTSNPN and CDR2 SVGIG (reference sequence). The CDR3 has 14 amino acids. CDR3 in DNA: TGTGCCTGGAGTGTAGTTGGTAGGAGCGTTGAGCAGTTCTTC. It is translated as CAWSVVGRSVEQFF.

The chain has TRBV27 and TRBJ2-2; no clear D gene. V was trimmed by 5 bases and J by 4 bases, leaving 11 bases between them. CDR3 length: 14 residues. Germline CDR1 MNHEY, CDR2 SMNVEV (reference sequence). The CDR3 DNA follows: TGTGCCAGCAGTCCCAGTCCAGCCACCGGGGAGCTGTTTTTT. Its translation: CASSPSPATGELFF.

The rearrangement uses TRBV9 and TRBJ2-7, with D possibly matching TRBD1 (5 bases). V lost 0 bases and J 1 base, leaving 8 bases between the germline ends. Germline V gene data show CDR1 as SGDLS and CDR2 as YYNGEE. This CDR3 has 14 amino acids. This CDR3 reads CASSVVPGSYEQYF. DNA for the CDR3: TGTGCCAGCAGCGTAGTTCCAGGGTCCTACGAGCAGTACTTC.

The V gene is TRBV9, the J gene TRBJ2-2; D uncertain. With 0 bases removed from V and 7 bases from J, the gap between germline ends came to 10 bases. This CDR3 spans 14 amino acids. The V gene's germline CDR1 is SGDLS and CDR2 YYNGEE. As DNA, the CDR3 is TGTGCCAGCAGCGTAGACATTAGTGACGGGGAGCTGTTTTTT. It is translated as CASSVDISDGELFF.

This clone was recorded once. The chain combines TRBV27 with TRBJ1-2; possible D gene TRBD1, 5 bases. The germline V gene encodes CDR1 MNHEY and CDR2 SMNVEV (reference sequence). The CDR3 extends over 13 amino acids. V lost 3 bases to trimming and J lost 5 bases, with 10 bases between them. This CDR3 is CASSLGGWYGYTF. Here the CDR3 DNA reads TGTGCCAGCAGTTTGGGGGGGTGGTATGGCTACACCTTC.

Remarks on this clone: One end of the junction does not line up with germline, which may come from a read error. The rearrangement links TRBV5-6 to TRBJ1-2, with a tentative D call TRBD1 (5 bases). CDR1 is SGHDT, CDR2 YYEEEE, per germline. CDR3 length equals 12 residues. This CDR3 reads CASNKIRDPLHF. As DNA, the CDR3 is TGTGCCAGCAACAAAATCCGGGACCCCCTCCACTTC.

V is TRBV27 and J is TRBJ2-2, with 7 bases aligning to TRBD2. The CDR3 consists of 16 residues. Per germline, CDR1 MNHEY and CDR2 SMNVEV (reference sequence). J lost 6 bases, V lost 2 bases, and 9 bases had no gene match. CDR3 sequence reads: CASSLGAGTGAGELFF. The CDR3 coding sequence is TGTGCCAGCAGTTTAGGAGCGGGGACGGGTGCCGGGGAGCTGTTTTTT.

This clone occurred a few times. This chain joins TRBV20-1 and TRBJ1-5; no reliable D call. Trimming cost V 3 bases and J 2 bases, with 11 bases left between them. CDR3 length: 14 amino acids. Germline V gene data show CDR1 as DFQATT and CDR2 as SNEGSKA (reference sequence). The DNA of the CDR3 is TGCAGTGCTAGTGTACAGTTGGGCAATCAGCCCCAGCATTTT. This translates into CSASVQLGNQPQHF.

This clone was observed a single time. V gene TRBV5-1 combines with J gene TRBJ1-4; 8 bases agree with TRBD1. The V segment lost 3 bases and the J segment 2 bases; nucleotides outside the gene matches: 3. CDR3 length: 15 residues. Germline V gene sequence: CDR1 SGHRS, CDR2 YFSETQ. The CDR3 DNA follows: TGCGCCAGCAGCTCGACAGGGGCTACTAATGAAAAACTGTTTTTT. It specifies CASSSTGATNEKLFF.

The chain has TRBV28 and TRBJ1-1; D might be TRBD1 (5 bases). CDR1 is MDHEN, CDR2 SYDVKM, per germline. This CDR3 is built from 15 residues. V lost 7 bases and J 0 bases, leaving 15 bases between the germline ends. The CDR3 region has the DNA TGTGCCAGCATTAACCGGGGGGTGCTGAACACTGAAGCTTTCTTT. Its protein product is CASINRGVLNTEAFF.

The chain links TRBV5-6 to TRBJ2-1; 7 bases align to TRBD2. V was clipped by 2 bases and J by 7 bases; unmatched bases: 9. The CDR3 consists of 15 residues. The germline V gene has CDR1 SGHDT and CDR2 YYEEEE. Here the CDR3 DNA reads TGTGCCAGCAGCTTAATACGCGGGAGTGGAAATGAGCAGTTCTTC. It yields the protein CASSLIRGSGNEQFF.

Here the CDR3 reads CASSFGTSNTGELFF. The CDR3 nucleotides read TGTGCCAGCAGCTTTGGGACTAGCAACACCGGGGAGCTGTTTTTT. This rearrangement joins TRBV7-2 to TRBJ2-2; the match to TRBD2 covers 9 bases. V lost 3 bases, J lost 2 bases, and 1 base stayed unmatched. The CDR3 is 15 residues long. In germline, CDR1 is SGHTA, CDR2 FQGNSA.

This CDR3 is CASSRGQGRYTF. The DNA for the CDR3 is TGTGCCAGCAGCCGAGGACAGGGACGCTACACCTTC. This rearrangement joins TRBV7-2 to TRBJ1-2; 8 bases are shared with TRBD1. J gave up 9 bases and V 5 bases, and 5 bases lay outside the gene matches. CDR1 SGHTA and CDR2 FQGNSA come from the germline V gene. CDR3 size: 12 residues.

This clone is a singleton in its sample. The chain employs TRBV20-1 and TRBJ1-1, with a weak D call TRBD1 (5 bases). CDR3 length equals 11 residues. In germline, CDR1 is DFQATT, CDR2 SNEGSKA (reference sequence). With 2 bases removed from V and 10 bases from J, the gap between germline ends came to 11 bases. CDR3 bases: TGCAGTGCTAGATTGGGGGGTGGAGCTTTCTTT. It encodes CSARLGGGAFF.

The rearrangement uses TRBV2 and TRBJ2-7; 9 nucleotides match TRBD1. The CDR3 consists of 12 residues. Germline CDR1 and CDR2: SNHLY and FYNNEI. The CDR3 nucleotides are TGTGGCGGACAGGGGCTGTCCTACGAGCAGTACTTC. Translating gives CGGQGLSYEQYF.

This clone has just a few counts. The chain has TRBV3-1 (or the pseudogene TRBV3-2) and TRBJ2-7; 7 nucleotides agree with TRBD2. Germline V gene sequence: CDR1 LGHDT, CDR2 YNNKEL (reference sequence). This CDR3 region has 13 residues. V lost 8 bases to trimming and J lost 4 bases; unmatched junction nucleotides: 8. The CDR3, as DNA: TGTGCCAGCTCACCTAGCGGTGGATACGAGCAGTACTTC. The encoded protein is CASSPSGGYEQYF.

The chain is built from TRBV19 and TRBJ2-1; weak D call: TRBD2 (6 bases). The CDR3 contains 15 residues. V gave up 4 bases and J gave up 0 bases, with 10 bases separating them. The germline V gene encodes CDR1 LNHDA and CDR2 SQIVND (reference sequence). The CDR3 sequence: CASSTTAGSYNEQFF. The CDR3 DNA follows: TGTGCCAGTAGTACTACAGCGGGCTCCTACAATGAGCAGTTCTTC. Supplemented by reference TRBV19 and TRBJ2-1, the full variable domain reads DGGITQSPKYLFRKEGQNVTLSCEQNLNHDAMYWYRQDPGQGLRLIYYSQIVNDFQKGDIAEGYSVSREKKESFPLTVTSAQKNPTAFYLCASSTTAGSYNEQFFGPGTRLTVL.

The chain links TRBV6-8 to TRBJ2-5; weak D call: TRBD2 (5 bases). Germline V lookup: CDR1 MNHGY, CDR2 SAAAGT. Deletions cut 5 bases from V and 4 bases from J, with 17 bases between. The CDR3 runs 15 residues. CDR3 loop: CASSKLVGGGETQYF. The CDR3 nucleotides are TGTGCCAGCAGTAAGCTCGTGGGTGGAGGAGAGACCCAGTACTTC.

V usage is TRBV29-1 and J usage is TRBJ1-1; a weak D match, TRBD1 (6 bases). V was clipped by 6 bases and J by 2 bases, with 19 bases between them. Germline CDR1 and CDR2: SQVTM and ANQGSEA. There are 15 residues in the CDR3. The CDR3 loop is CSVNFLTGSNTEAFF. Written as DNA, the CDR3 is TGCAGCGTGAACTTCCTTACAGGGTCCAACACTGAAGCTTTCTTT.

In its sample, this clone was seen once. The chain joins TRBV15 to TRBJ1-2; D gene unclear. Trimming stripped 3 bases from V and 5 bases from J, with 13 bases between. CDR1 and CDR2 from the germline V gene are LNHNV and YYDKDF (reference sequence). The CDR3 extends over 14 amino acids. CDR3 coding DNA: TGTGCCACCAGCAGCCATAGGGAATCATATGGCTACACCTTC. It yields the protein CATSSHRESYGYTF.

The chain is built from TRBV4-2 and TRBJ2-7; D is ambiguous. The CDR3 has 15 amino acids. The V end was cut by 1 base, the J end by 0 bases, with 10 bases between. Germline values: CDR1 LGHNA, CDR2 YNFKEQ. Here the CDR3 DNA reads TGTGCCAGCAGCCAAGGAGGAGACACCTCCTACGAGCAGTACTTC. Its protein product is CASSQGGDTSYEQYF.

The chain has TRBV9 and TRBJ2-2, with 10 bases aligning to TRBD2. From germline, CDR1 is SGDLS and CDR2 YYNGEE. The V and J ends lost 0 bases and 6 bases, in that order; junction bases with no gene match: 5. The CDR3 is made up of 16 amino acids. Written as DNA, the CDR3 is TGTGCCAGCAGCGTAGAGGTAGCGGGAGGAGCCGGGGAGCTGTTTTTT. Its protein product is CASSVEVAGGAGELFF. Filled out from reference TRBV9 and TRBJ2-2, the complete variable domain reads DSGVTQTPKHLITATGQRVTLRCSPRSGDLSVYWYQQSLDQGLQFLIQYYNGEERAKGNILERFSAQQFPDLHSELNLSSLELGDSALYFCASSVEVAGGAGELFFGEGSRLTVL.